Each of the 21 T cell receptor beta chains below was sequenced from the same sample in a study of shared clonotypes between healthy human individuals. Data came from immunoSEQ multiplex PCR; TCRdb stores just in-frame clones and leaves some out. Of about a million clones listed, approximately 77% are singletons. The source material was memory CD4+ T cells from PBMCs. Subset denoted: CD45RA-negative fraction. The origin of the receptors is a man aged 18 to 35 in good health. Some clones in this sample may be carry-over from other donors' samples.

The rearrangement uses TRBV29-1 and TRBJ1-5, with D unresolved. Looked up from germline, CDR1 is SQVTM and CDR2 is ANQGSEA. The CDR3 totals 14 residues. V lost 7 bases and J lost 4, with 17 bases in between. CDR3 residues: CSALTAGTNQPQHF. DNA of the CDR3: TGCAGCGCCCTGACGGCGGGAACGAATCAGCCCCAGCATTTT.

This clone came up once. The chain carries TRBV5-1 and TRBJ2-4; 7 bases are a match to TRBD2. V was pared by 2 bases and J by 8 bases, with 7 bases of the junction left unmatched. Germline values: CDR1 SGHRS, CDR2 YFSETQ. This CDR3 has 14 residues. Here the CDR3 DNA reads TGCGCCAGCAGCTTACAGGTCGCGGGAGACATTCAGTACTTC. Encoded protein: CASSLQVAGDIQYF.

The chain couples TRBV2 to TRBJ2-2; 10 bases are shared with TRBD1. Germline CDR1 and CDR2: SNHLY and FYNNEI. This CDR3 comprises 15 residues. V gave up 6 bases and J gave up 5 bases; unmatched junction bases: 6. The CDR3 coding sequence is TGTGCCAGCAGCAAGGGACAGGGGTGGACCGGGGAGCTGTTTTTT. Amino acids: CASSKGQGWTGELFF.

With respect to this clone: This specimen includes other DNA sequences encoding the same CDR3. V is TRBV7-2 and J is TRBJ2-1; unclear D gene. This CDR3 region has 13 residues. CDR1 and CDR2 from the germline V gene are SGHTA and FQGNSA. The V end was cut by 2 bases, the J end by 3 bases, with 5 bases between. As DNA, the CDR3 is TGTGCCAGCAGCTTAAACAGCTACAATGAGCAGTTCTTC. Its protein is CASSLNSYNEQFF.

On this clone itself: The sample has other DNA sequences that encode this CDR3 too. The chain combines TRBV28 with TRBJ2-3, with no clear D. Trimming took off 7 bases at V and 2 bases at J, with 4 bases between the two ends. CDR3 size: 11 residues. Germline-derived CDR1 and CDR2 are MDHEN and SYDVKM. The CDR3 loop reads CASTFTDTQYF. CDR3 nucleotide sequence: TGTGCCAGCACTTTCACAGATACGCAGTATTTT.

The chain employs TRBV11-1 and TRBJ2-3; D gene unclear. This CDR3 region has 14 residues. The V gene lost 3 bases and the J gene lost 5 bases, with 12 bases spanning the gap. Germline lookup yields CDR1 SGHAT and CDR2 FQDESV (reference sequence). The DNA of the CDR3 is TGTGCCAGCAGCTTCTGGATCTCGGGAGATACGCAGTATTTT. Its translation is CASSFWISGDTQYF.

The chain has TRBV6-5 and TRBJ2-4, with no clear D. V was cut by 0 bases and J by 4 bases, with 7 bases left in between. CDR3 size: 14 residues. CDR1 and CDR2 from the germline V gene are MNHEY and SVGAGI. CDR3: CASSYSATKNIQYF. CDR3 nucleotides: TGTGCCAGCAGTTACTCGGCGACAAAAAACATTCAGTACTTC.

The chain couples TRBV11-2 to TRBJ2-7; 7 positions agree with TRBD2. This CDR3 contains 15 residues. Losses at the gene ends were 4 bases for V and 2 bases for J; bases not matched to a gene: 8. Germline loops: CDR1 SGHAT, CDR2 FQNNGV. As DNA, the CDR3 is TGTGCCAGCAGCTCCCCGACACTAGCGCCCTACGAGCAGTACTTC. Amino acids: CASSSPTLAPYEQYF.

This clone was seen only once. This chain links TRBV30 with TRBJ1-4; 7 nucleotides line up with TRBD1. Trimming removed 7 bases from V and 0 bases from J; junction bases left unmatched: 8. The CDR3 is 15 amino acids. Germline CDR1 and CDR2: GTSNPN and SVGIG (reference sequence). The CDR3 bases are TGTGCCTACGCTACAGGGGAAGCAACTAATGAAAAACTGTTTTTT. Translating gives CAYATGEATNEKLFF.

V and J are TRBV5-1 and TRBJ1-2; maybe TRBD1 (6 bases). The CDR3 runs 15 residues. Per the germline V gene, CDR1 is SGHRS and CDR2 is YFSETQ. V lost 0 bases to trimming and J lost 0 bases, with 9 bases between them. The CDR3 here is CASSLDRAANYGYTF. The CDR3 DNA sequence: TGCGCCAGCAGCTTGGACAGGGCAGCTAACTATGGCTACACCTTC.

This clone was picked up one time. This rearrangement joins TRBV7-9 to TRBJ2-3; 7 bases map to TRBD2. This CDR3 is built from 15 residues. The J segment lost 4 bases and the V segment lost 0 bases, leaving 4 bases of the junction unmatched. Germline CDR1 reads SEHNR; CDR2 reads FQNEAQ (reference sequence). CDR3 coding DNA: TGTGCCAGCAGCTTAGCGGGAGGGCGGCCAGATACGCAGTATTTT. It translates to CASSLAGGRPDTQYF.

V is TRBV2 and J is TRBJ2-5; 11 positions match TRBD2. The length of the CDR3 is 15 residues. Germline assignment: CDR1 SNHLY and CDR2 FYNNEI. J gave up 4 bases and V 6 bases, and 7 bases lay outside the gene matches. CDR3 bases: TGTGCCAGCAGGTTTAGCGGGAGGGGCAGAGAGACCCAGTACTTC. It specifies CASRFSGRGRETQYF.

CDR3 amino acids: CASTPFQGNTGELFF. In DNA form, the CDR3 reads TGCGCCAGCACTCCCTTCCAGGGGAACACCGGGGAGCTGTTTTTT. The V call is TRBV5-1, the J call TRBJ2-2, with D possibly being TRBD1 (5 bases). The CDR3 has 15 residues. Germline CDR1 and CDR2: SGHRS and YFSETQ. Trimming removed 6 bases from V and 1 base from J, with 13 bases in between.

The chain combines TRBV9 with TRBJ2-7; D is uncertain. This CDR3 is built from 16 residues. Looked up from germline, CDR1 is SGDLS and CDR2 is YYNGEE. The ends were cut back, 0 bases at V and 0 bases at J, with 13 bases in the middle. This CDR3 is CASSVGLTHNSYEQYF. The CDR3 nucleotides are TGTGCCAGCAGCGTAGGGCTAACCCACAACTCCTACGAGCAGTACTTC.

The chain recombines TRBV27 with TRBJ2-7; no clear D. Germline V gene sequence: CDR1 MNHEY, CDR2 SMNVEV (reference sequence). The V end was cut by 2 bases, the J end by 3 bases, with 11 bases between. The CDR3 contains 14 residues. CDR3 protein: CASSLIFGSYEQYF. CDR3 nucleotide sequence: TGTGCCAGCAGTTTAATTTTCGGAAGCTACGAGCAGTACTTC.

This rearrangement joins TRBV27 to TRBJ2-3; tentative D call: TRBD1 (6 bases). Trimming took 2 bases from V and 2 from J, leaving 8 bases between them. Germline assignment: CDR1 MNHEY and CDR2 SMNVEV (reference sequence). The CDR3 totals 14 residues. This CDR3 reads CASSLQGHTDTQYF. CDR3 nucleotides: TGTGCCAGCAGTTTACAGGGACACACAGATACGCAGTATTTT.

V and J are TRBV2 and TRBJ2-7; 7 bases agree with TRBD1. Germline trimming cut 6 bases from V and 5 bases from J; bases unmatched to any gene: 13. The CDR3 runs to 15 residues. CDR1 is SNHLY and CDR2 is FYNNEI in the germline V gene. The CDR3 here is CASSGTAGGLNEQYF. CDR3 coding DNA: TGTGCCAGCAGCGGAACGGCAGGGGGTTTAAACGAGCAGTACTTC.

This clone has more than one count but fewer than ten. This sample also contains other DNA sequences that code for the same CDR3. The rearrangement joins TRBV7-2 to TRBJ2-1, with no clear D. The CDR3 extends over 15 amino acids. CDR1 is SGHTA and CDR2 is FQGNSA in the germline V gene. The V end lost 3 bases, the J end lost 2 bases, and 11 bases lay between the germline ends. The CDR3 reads CASSLAPQPYNEQFF. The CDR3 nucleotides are TGTGCCAGCAGCTTGGCCCCGCAACCCTACAATGAGCAGTTCTTC. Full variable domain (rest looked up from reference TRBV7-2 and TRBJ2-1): GAGVSQSPSNKVTEKGKDVELRCDPISGHTALYWYRQSLGQGLEFLIYFQGNSAPDKSGLPSDRFSAERTGGSVSTLTIQRTQQEDSAVYLCASSLAPQPYNEQFFGPGTRLTVL.

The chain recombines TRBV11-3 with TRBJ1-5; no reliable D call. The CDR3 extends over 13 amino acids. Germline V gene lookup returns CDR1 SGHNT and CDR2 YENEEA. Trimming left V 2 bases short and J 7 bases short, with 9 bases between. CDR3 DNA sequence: TGTGCCAGCAGCTTATTAGTGGAACAGCCCCAGCATTTT. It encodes CASSLLVEQPQHF.

CDR3 in DNA: TGTGCCAGTAGTATATGGACGGCTCAACCTTCGGAAGCTTTCTTT. It translates to CASSIWTAQPSEAFF. This chain connects TRBV19 to TRBJ1-1, with D hard to call. Germline V gene data show CDR1 as LNHDA and CDR2 as SQIVND (reference sequence). V gave up 2 bases and J gave up 8 bases, with 18 bases separating them. This CDR3 is built from 15 residues.

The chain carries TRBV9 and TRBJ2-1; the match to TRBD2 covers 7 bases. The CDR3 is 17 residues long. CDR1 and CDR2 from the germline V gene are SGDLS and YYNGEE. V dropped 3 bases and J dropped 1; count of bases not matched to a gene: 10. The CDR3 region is CASSAAPLGGSYNEQFF. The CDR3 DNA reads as TGTGCCAGCAGCGCGGCCCCACTCGGGGGGTCCTACAATGAGCAGTTCTTC.